This T cell receptor beta chain was found in a study of monozygotic twins with inflammatory bowel disease. Whole blood that had not undergone T cell sorting provided the isolated total RNA. Generation of cDNA took place in eight separate reactions per sample. From its re-call of the 5' RACE reads, TCRdb lists each CDR3 protein once, without DNA. This specimen shows just over 300,000 distinct CDR3 sequences; the ten leading clones hold 5.6%. Concerning this clonotype: Its target is unknown.

Germline values: CDR1 SGHTA, CDR2 FQGNSA. This CDR3 has 15 amino acids. Study results and caveats: Among patients, repertoires may have gained variability from differing immunosuppressive treatments.

Sequencing was carried out using blood. The receptor's source is a human donor with ulcerative colitis or Crohn's disease, or a healthy co-twin of an affected twin (not recorded which). The V gene is TRBV7-2, the J gene TRBJ1-2; TCRdb selects TRBD1, and the lack of DNA leaves this call unchecked. CDR3 in amino acids: CASSLAQGDGYGYTF.